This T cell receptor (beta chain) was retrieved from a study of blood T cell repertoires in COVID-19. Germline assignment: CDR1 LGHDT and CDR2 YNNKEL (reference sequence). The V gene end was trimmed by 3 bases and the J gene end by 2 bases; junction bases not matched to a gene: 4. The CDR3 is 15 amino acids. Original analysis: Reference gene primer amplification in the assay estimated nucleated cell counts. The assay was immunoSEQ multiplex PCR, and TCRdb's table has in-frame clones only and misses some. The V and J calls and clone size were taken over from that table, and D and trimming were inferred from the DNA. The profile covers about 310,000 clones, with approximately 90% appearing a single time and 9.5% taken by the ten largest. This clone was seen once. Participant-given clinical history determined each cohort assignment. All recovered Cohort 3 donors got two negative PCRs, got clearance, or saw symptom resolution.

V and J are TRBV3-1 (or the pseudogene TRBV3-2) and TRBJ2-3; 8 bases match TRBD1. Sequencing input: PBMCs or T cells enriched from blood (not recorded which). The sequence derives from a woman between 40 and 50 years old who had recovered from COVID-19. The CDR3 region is CASSHTGGFTDTQYF. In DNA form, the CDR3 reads TGTGCCAGCAGCCACACAGGGGGATTCACAGATACGCAGTATTTT.